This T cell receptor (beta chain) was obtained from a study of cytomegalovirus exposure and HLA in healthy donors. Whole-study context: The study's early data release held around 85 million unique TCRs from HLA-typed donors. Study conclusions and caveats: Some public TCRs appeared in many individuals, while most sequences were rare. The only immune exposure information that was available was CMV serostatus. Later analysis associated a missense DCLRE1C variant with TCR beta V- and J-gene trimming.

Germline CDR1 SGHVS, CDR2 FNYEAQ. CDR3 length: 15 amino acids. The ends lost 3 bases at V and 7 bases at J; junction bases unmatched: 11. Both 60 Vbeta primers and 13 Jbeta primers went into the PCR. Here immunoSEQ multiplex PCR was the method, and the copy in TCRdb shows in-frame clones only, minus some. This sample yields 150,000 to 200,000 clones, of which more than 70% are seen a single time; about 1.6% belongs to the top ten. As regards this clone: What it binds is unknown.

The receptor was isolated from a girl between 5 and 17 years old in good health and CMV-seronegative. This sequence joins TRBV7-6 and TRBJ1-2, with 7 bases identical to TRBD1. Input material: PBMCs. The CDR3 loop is CASSFEPGQSGGYTF. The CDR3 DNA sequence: TGTGCCAGCAGCTTTGAACCGGGACAGTCCGGTGGCTACACCTTC.